Shown below are 29 T cell receptor beta chains from a single sample sequenced in a study of post-analysis software for immune sequencing data. Whole-study findings and limits: TRBV segments more frequent in patients than in controls numbered five and included TRBV5-6, TRBV5-1 and TRBV20-1.

Prepared libraries of TCR beta cDNA carried unique molecular identifiers. TCRdb re-analysed the PCR reads in MiXCR, keeping a single row per CDR3 protein. The sample yields about 560,000 distinct CDR3 sequences, about 40% seen once. Which antigens these TCRs recognize remains unknown. The sequenced material came from blood. The receptor set was obtained from a girl aged 5-17 years with multiple sclerosis.

The rearrangement joins TRBV29-1 to TRBJ1-2, with 7 positions matching TRBD1. This CDR3 has 13 residues. J was trimmed by 7 bases and V by 5 bases; bases with no gene match: 10. In germline, CDR1 is SQVTM, CDR2 ANQGSEA. The CDR3 DNA reads as TGCAGCGTTCGAGGGGGCGGAGGCTTTGGCTACACCTTC. Residues: CSVRGGGGFGYTF. The full variable domain, in which reference TRBV29-1 and TRBJ1-2 provide the parts outside the CDR3, is SAVISQKPSRDICQRGTSLTIQCQVDSQVTMMFWYRQQPGQSLTLIATANQGSEATYESGFVIDKFPISRPNLTFSTLTVSNMSPEDSSIYLCSVRGGGGFGYTFGSGTRLTVV.

This rearrangement joins TRBV12-3 or TRBV12-4 to TRBJ2-1; TRBD2 matches at 12 bases. V was clipped by 2 bases and J by 7 bases; unmatched bases: 9. This CDR3 spans 17 amino acids. The CDR3 loop is CASSLPLAGGPVNEQFF. CDR3 in DNA: TGTGCCAGCAGTTTACCCCTAGCGGGAGGGCCAGTGAATGAGCAGTTCTTC.

The chain has TRBV4-1 and TRBJ2-7; 10 bases line up with TRBD1. With the DNA end fitting TRBJ2-5 better, the J assignment may be wrong. CDR1 and CDR2 from the germline V gene are MGHRA and YSYEKL. CDR3 size: 17 residues. DNA of the CDR3: TGCGCCAGCAGCCTCCGTTCCGGGACAGGGGAGAGGGAGACCCAGTACTTC. Amino acid sequence: CASSLRSGTGERETQYF.

The chain's CDR3 is CASSYRFLWFF. CDR3 bases: TGTGCCAGCAGTTACCGATTCCTTTGGTTCTTC. The chain employs TRBV6-5 and TRBJ2-1; no reliable D call. The CDR3 has 11 amino acids. Germline V gives CDR1 MNHEY, CDR2 SVGAGI. With 2 bases removed from V and 15 bases from J, the gap between germline ends came to 11 bases.

This clonotype was found a few times. V usage is TRBV9 and J usage is TRBJ2-3; D uncertain. The V end was cut by 1 base, the J end by 0 bases, with 3 bases between. Looked up from germline, CDR1 is SGDLS and CDR2 is YYNGEE. The CDR3 covers 13 residues. The DNA for the CDR3 is TGTGCCAGCAGCGTATTGAGCACAGATACGCAGTATTTT. Amino acid sequence: CASSVLSTDTQYF.

The gene calls are TRBV15 and TRBJ2-5; 8 bases are a match to TRBD1. This CDR3 has 14 amino acids. V lost 1 base and J lost 4; bases outside the gene matches: 2. Germline CDR1 and CDR2: LNHNV and YYDKDF (reference sequence). CDR3 nucleotide sequence: TGTGCCACCAGCAGAGTGGGACAGGCAGAGACCCAGTACTTC. Translated: CATSRVGQAETQYF.

The sample holds a few counts of this clonotype. This chain uses TRBV2 with TRBJ1-6, with D unresolved. The germline CDR1 and CDR2 sequences are SNHLY and FYNNEI. Trimming removed 6 bases at V and 5 bases at J, with 11 bases between. CDR3 size: 14 residues. The CDR3 sequence: CASRRTADNSPLHF. CDR3 bases: TGTGCCAGCAGGCGGACGGCGGATAATTCACCCCTCCACTTT.

This clonotype was detected only a few times. V and J are TRBV27 and TRBJ2-1; D is possibly TRBD2 (7 bases). Germline-derived CDR1 and CDR2 are MNHEY and SMNVEV (reference sequence). The CDR3 length is 13 residues. With 2 bases removed from V and 10 bases from J, the gap between germline ends came to 12 bases. The CDR3 DNA sequence: TGTGCCAGCAGTTTAGGGGGGGCCGGGGAGCAGTTCTTC. It is translated as CASSLGGAGEQFF.

This clonotype was seen more than once but under ten times. The V call is TRBV29-1, the J call TRBJ2-3; D gene unclear. The CDR3 runs to 11 residues. V lost 5 bases and J 3 bases, leaving 6 bases between the germline ends. CDR1 is SQVTM, CDR2 ANQGSEA, per germline. This chain's CDR3 is CSVLVTDTQYF. The DNA of the CDR3 is TGCAGCGTTTTGGTTACAGATACGCAGTATTTT.

A remark on this clonotype: The junction departs from germline at one end; a sequencing error may be responsible. The chain combines TRBV5-5 with TRBJ2-3; D is ambiguous. Germline-derived CDR1 and CDR2 are SGHKS and YYEKEE (reference sequence). This CDR3 contains 15 residues. CDR3 protein: CASSLTGLSTDTQYF. The CDR3 DNA follows: TGCGCCAGCAGCTTGACGGGTTTGAGCACAGATACGCAGTATTTT.

In this sample, this clonotype turned up a few times. This chain uses TRBV24-1 with TRBJ1-4; 7 bases agree with TRBD1. The germline V gene encodes CDR1 KGHDR and CDR2 SFDVKD. V shed 9 bases and J 0 bases; nucleotides not matched to a gene: 9. This CDR3 region has 16 residues. This CDR3 is CATDPGQPATNEKLFF. The CDR3 coding sequence is TGTGCCACCGATCCGGGACAGCCCGCAACTAATGAAAAACTGTTTTTT.

V is TRBV20-1 and J is TRBJ1-6; TRBD1 aligns across 9 bases. J was trimmed by 7 bases and V by 5 bases; bases with no gene match: 0. Germline CDR1 reads DFQATT; CDR2 reads SNEGSKA (reference sequence). This CDR3 comprises 12 residues. The CDR3 protein is CSAGTGNSPLHF. The CDR3 region has the DNA TGCAGTGCTGGGACAGGGAATTCACCCCTCCACTTT.

This clonotype has more than one count but fewer than ten. The rearrangement joins TRBV7-2 to TRBJ1-2, with 8 bases lining up with TRBD1. J lost 3 bases, V lost 4 bases, and 7 bases had no gene match. The V gene's germline CDR1 is SGHTA and CDR2 FQGNSA. This CDR3 has 15 amino acids. CDR3 nucleotide sequence: TGTGCCAGCAGCTACGACAGGGGAAATGACTATGGCTACACCTTC. This sequence encodes CASSYDRGNDYGYTF.

Ten or more counts support this clonotype. This sequence joins TRBV12-3 or TRBV12-4 and TRBJ2-7, with 7 bases that match TRBD1. CDR3 length: 14 residues. Trimming at V came to 6 bases and at J to 2 bases, leaving 7 bases not matched to a gene. The CDR3 reads CASSLRQGPYEQYF. DNA of the CDR3: TGTGCCAGCAGCCTTCGACAGGGACCCTACGAGCAGTACTTC.

In this sample, this clonotype turned up once. The chain combines TRBV3-1 with TRBJ2-3; TRBD2 aligns across 10 bases. From germline, CDR1 is LGHDT and CDR2 YNNKEL (reference sequence). With 2 bases clipped from V and 1 base from J, the junction kept 3 bases outside the gene matches. The CDR3 is 16 residues long. CDR3 sequence (DNA): TGTGCCAGCAGCCAAACCGGGACTAGCGGCACAGATACGCAGTATTTT. This codes for CASSQTGTSGTDTQYF.

The rearrangement uses TRBV12-3 or TRBV12-4 and TRBJ1-1; 9 bases are a match to TRBD1. The CDR3 is 14 residues long. The J segment lost 4 bases and the V segment lost 11 bases, leaving 11 bases of the junction unmatched. The CDR3 DNA reads as TGTGCCGACGGGGGGACAGGGAGGGGCACTGAAGCTTTCTTT. This gives the protein CADGGTGRGTEAFF.

This chain connects TRBV12-3 or TRBV12-4 to TRBJ2-1; D is uncertain. The CDR3 length is 14 residues. Trimming shortened V by 3 bases and J by 2 bases, and 8 bases separated the two germline ends. CDR3 amino acids: CASSFEGTYNEQFF. CDR3 coding DNA: TGTGCCAGCAGTTTCGAAGGCACCTACAATGAGCAGTTCTTC.

The genes are TRBV7-9 and TRBJ2-7, with 9 bases lining up with TRBD1. Germline-derived CDR1 and CDR2 are SEHNR and FQNEAQ (reference sequence). CDR3 length: 15 residues. The trim removed 4 bases at V and 9 bases at J, leaving 13 bases unmatched. Here the CDR3 reads CASSSLSGQGAVQYF. In DNA, the CDR3 is TGTGCCAGCAGCTCACTCTCGGGACAGGGAGCGGTGCAGTACTTC.

In this sample, this clonotype turned up a few times. V usage is TRBV20-1 and J usage is TRBJ1-1, with D maybe TRBD1 (6 bases). The CDR3 spans 15 residues. Trimming shortened V by 3 bases and J by 1 base, and 15 bases separated the two germline ends. Germline V lookup: CDR1 DFQATT, CDR2 SNEGSKA (reference sequence). This CDR3 reads CSARALGAQNTEAFF. CDR3 in DNA: TGCAGTGCTAGGGCTCTGGGGGCCCAGAACACTGAAGCTTTCTTT.

This clonotype was seen at least ten times. This chain joins TRBV7-8 and TRBJ2-6; D uncertain. V lost 5 bases and J lost 2, with 7 bases in between. There are 14 residues in the CDR3. The V gene's germline CDR1 is SGHVS and CDR2 FQNEAQ. CDR3: CASSLSTGANVLTF. In DNA, the CDR3 is TGTGCCAGCAGCCTTTCGACTGGGGCCAACGTCCTGACTTTC.

Ten or more counts support this clonotype. V and J are TRBV12-3 or TRBV12-4 and TRBJ2-5, with 12 bases that match TRBD2. The CDR3 is made up of 15 amino acids. V shed 5 bases, J shed 2 bases, and the junction held 3 bases outside the gene matches. CDR3 DNA: TGTGCCAGCAGTAAGGGACTAGCGGGTCAAGAGACCCAGTACTTC. This translates into CASSKGLAGQETQYF.

This clonotype was seen a few times. This chain joins TRBV20-1 and TRBJ2-7; TRBD2 matches at 12 bases. The germline gives CDR1 DFQATT, CDR2 SNEGSKA (reference sequence). The CDR3 sequence is 18 residues long. Trimming cost V 0 bases and J 7 bases; bases outside gene matches: 16. The CDR3 spells CSARDASTSGSSDNEQYF. In DNA, the CDR3 is TGCAGTGCTAGAGACGCTTCGACTAGCGGGAGTAGTGACAATGAGCAGTACTTC.

V usage is TRBV3-1 and J usage is TRBJ2-5; no firm D call. Germline V gives CDR1 LGHDT, CDR2 YNNKEL (reference sequence). This CDR3 is built from 15 residues. V gave up 0 bases and J gave up 3 bases, with 11 bases separating them. The CDR3 DNA is TGTGCCAGCAGCCAAGATCTCACCCAGGAAGAGACCCAGTACTTC. Its protein product is CASSQDLTQEETQYF.

This chain links TRBV5-5 with TRBJ2-7; no clear D gene. There are 16 residues in the CDR3. Trimming took 0 bases from V and 2 from J, leaving 15 bases between them. CDR1 and CDR2 from the germline V gene are SGHKS and YYEKEE (reference sequence). The CDR3 coding sequence is TGTGCCAGCAGCTTGGGACCCAGTACCTCAACCTACGAGCAGTACTTC. Its protein product is CASSLGPSTSTYEQYF.

The rearrangement links TRBV6-1 to TRBJ1-1, with D maybe TRBD1 (5 bases). Germline V gene sequence: CDR1 MNHNS, CDR2 SASEGT. The CDR3 is made up of 13 amino acids. Between the trimmed V and J ends, which lost 6 bases and 6 bases, there was a span of 14 bases. The CDR3 sequence is CASSGLDSSEAFF. The CDR3 nucleotides are TGTGCCAGCAGCGGATTAGACAGCTCTGAAGCTTTCTTT.

In this sample, this clonotype turned up a few times. The V call is TRBV10-3, the J call TRBJ2-3; 9 bases agree with TRBD2. V shed 7 bases, J shed 0 bases, and the junction held 5 bases outside the gene matches. The CDR3 covers 15 residues. The germline CDR1 and CDR2 sequences are ENHRY and SYGVKD. The CDR3 DNA is TGTGCCATCAAGGCTAGCGGGGCTAGCACAGATACGCAGTATTTT. This encodes CAIKASGASTDTQYF.

This chain links TRBV29-1 with TRBJ2-3; TRBD1 aligns across 9 bases. The CDR3 is 13 amino acids. Germline V gives CDR1 SQVTM, CDR2 ANQGSEA. Losses at the gene ends were 7 bases for V and 4 bases for J; bases not matched to a gene: 6. The CDR3 protein is CSATDRGADTQYF. The CDR3 bases are TGCAGCGCAACCGACAGGGGGGCAGATACGCAGTATTTT.

This rearrangement joins TRBV4-1 to TRBJ1-5; D not certain. The CDR3 spans 18 residues. V lost 1 base and J 0 bases, leaving 16 bases between the germline ends. Germline CDR1 MGHRA, CDR2 YSYEKL. The CDR3 sequence is CASSQGEHSRYSNQPQHF. The CDR3 DNA follows: TGCGCCAGCAGCCAAGGTGAACATTCTCGTTATAGCAATCAGCCCCAGCATTTT.

A note on this clonotype: One end of the junction does not line up with germline, which may come from a read error. J is TRBJ2-1 and V is TRBV24-1; a weak D match, TRBD2 (6 bases). Germline V gives CDR1 KGHDR, CDR2 SFDVKD. There are 16 residues in the CDR3. The CDR3: CATSDPGTLRTNKQFF. CDR3 in DNA: TGTGCCACCAGTGATCCAGGGACTCTTCGGACCAATAAGCAGTTCTTC.